The present TCR beta chain was sequenced within a study of T cell repertoires in cytomegalovirus infection. Germline CDR1 reads SGHTA; CDR2 reads FQGNSA. V lost 5 bases to trimming and J lost 3 bases, with 13 bases between them. This CDR3 contains 14 residues. Using its own MiXCR run on the reads, TCRdb lists one record per CDR3 protein. The sample holds around 50,000 distinct CDR3 sequences, around 20% seen once. For this clonotype: Antigen: not known.

Specimen: CD8+ T cells from cultured PBMCs, collected from culture after CMV antigen stimulation. V gene TRBV7-2 combines with J gene TRBJ1-1, with no clear D. This clonotype was obtained from a human donor in good health (CMV status not recorded). Some clones in this sample may be carry-over from other donors' samples. CDR3 nucleotide sequence: TGTGCCAGCAGCCGAGTATGGGGAGACACTGAAGCTTTCTTT. Protein product: CASSRVWGDTEAFF.